The sequence of this T cell receptor (beta chain) was determined in a study of vaccination and CD4 T cells after COVID-19. Study summary: The convalescent population consisted of six males and four females, two of whom were of Hispanic ethnicity. Cellular stimulation was performed using overlapping spike peptides derived from SARS-CoV-2, HCoV-NL63, HCoV-OC43 and HCoV-229E. Control cultures, each given a CEFX pool, an HIV-1 Nef pool, or no peptide, were included.

Treatment here: roughly 10-day PBMC culture with coronavirus spike peptide pools or control peptides (ViraFEST assay). Sequencing of the DNA from cultured CD4+ T cells was carried out with the Oncomine TCR Beta short-read assay. Investigators obtained genomic DNA by extraction from cultured CD4+ T cells. TCRdb reprocessed the PCR reads via MiXCR and lists one record per CDR3 protein. The sample records some 8,800 distinct CDR3 sequences, about 65% being singletons. The CDR3 has 14 amino acids. CDR1 and CDR2 (germline): MNHNS, SASEGT. With V trimmed by 6 bases and J by 7 bases, 6 bases remained unmatched. This clonotype was seen only a few times. Its antigen is unidentified.

This rearrangement joins TRBV6-1 to TRBJ1-6; TRBD1 matches 7 bases. The receptor was isolated from a human donor who had recovered from COVID-19. Specimen: CD4+ T cells from blood, cultured in vitro. The chain's CDR3 is CASRKGAYNSPLHF. DNA for the CDR3: TGTGCCAGCAGGAAGGGGGCATACAATTCACCCCTCCACTTT.